Below are 13 T cell receptor beta chains sequenced from a single sample in a study of regulatory T cells in long-lasting Graves disease. Time point reported: persistent/refractory GD, antithyroid drugs over 5 years with positive TRAb. Construction of the TCR library relied on RNA isolated from PBMCs. Both iRepertoire HTBI primers and Arm-PCR of CDR3 regions were used to build the TCR beta libraries. TCRdb fed the multiplex PCR reads into MiXCR, producing one record per CDR3 protein. The repertoire holds 700,000 or so distinct CDR3 sequences, with roughly 30% as singletons. Sequencing was performed on peripheral blood mononuclear cells (PBMCs), taken when the disease was refractory, from a patient treated with antithyroid drugs. The origin of the receptors is a female donor with Graves disease.

This clonotype was recorded at least ten times. This chain joins TRBV2 and TRBJ1-2; 8 nucleotides line up with TRBD1. CDR3 length: 13 residues. Germline CDR1 SNHLY, CDR2 FYNNEI. The V gene end was trimmed by 6 bases and the J gene end by 3 bases; junction bases not matched to a gene: 3. CDR3 protein: CASRVQGDYGYTF. In DNA, the CDR3 is TGTGCCAGCAGGGTACAGGGGGACTATGGCTACACCTTC.

This clonotype was seen a handful of times. This chain joins TRBV6-1 and TRBJ1-5; D remains ambiguous. The CDR3 extends over 14 amino acids. Germline V CDR1 and CDR2: MNHNS, SASEGT. Trimming pared 4 bases from V and 3 bases from J, leaving 10 bases between. CDR3 in DNA: TGTGCCAGCAGTGGCCGGGGAAACAATCAGCCCCAGCATTTT. It is translated as CASSGRGNNQPQHF.

This clonotype was observed a few times. The V gene is TRBV20-1, the J gene TRBJ2-2; no clear D gene. V was pared by 0 bases and J by 6 bases, with 14 bases between. The CDR3 contains 15 residues. Germline loops: CDR1 DFQATT, CDR2 SNEGSKA (reference sequence). The CDR3 sequence is CSARDQQFGSGELFF. The CDR3 DNA sequence: TGCAGTGCTAGAGATCAGCAATTCGGATCCGGGGAGCTGTTTTTT.

This clonotype was counted only a few times. This chain joins TRBV20-1 and TRBJ2-6, with 7 bases lining up with TRBD1. From germline, CDR1 is DFQATT and CDR2 SNEGSKA (reference sequence). CDR3 length: 15 amino acids. V gave up 5 bases and J gave up 2 bases; unmatched junction bases: 6. The CDR3 spells CSALRGGTGANVLTF. The CDR3, as DNA: TGCAGTGCTCTTCGAGGGGGCACTGGGGCCAACGTCCTGACTTTC.

This clonotype occurred many times. The V and J genes are TRBV2 and TRBJ1-6; D not certain. Trimming pared 7 bases from V and 8 bases from J, leaving 12 bases between. This CDR3 is built from 13 residues. CDR1 is SNHLY and CDR2 is FYNNEI in the germline V gene. CDR3 sequence (DNA): TGTGCCAGCAAGCCGGAGAGGGATTCACCCCTCCACTTT. Its protein is CASKPERDSPLHF. The full variable domain, in which reference TRBV2 and TRBJ1-6 provide the parts outside the CDR3, is EPEVTQTPSHQVTQMGQEVILRCVPISNHLYFYWYRQILGQKVEFLVSFYNNEISEKSEIFDDQFSVERPDGSNFTLKIRSTKLEDSAMYFCASKPERDSPLHFGNGTRLTVT.

This clonotype has at least ten counts. The chain employs TRBV28 and TRBJ1-2; TRBD1 aligns across 8 bases. V shed 5 bases and J 5 bases; nucleotides not matched to a gene: 4. CDR3 length: 13 residues. Germline CDR1 is MDHEN and CDR2 is SYDVKM. The CDR3 loop is CASSADRVYGYTF. The CDR3, as DNA: TGTGCCAGCAGTGCGGACAGGGTTTATGGCTACACCTTC.

The table lists this clonotype with a few counts. The gene calls are TRBV7-9 and TRBJ2-7, with 12 bases identical to TRBD1. Germline V lookup: CDR1 SEHNR, CDR2 FQNEAQ (reference sequence). This CDR3 contains 15 residues. V was pared by 1 base and J by 4 bases, with 2 bases of the junction left unmatched. CDR3 residues: CASSLGDRGLYEQYF. Here the CDR3 DNA reads TGTGCCAGCAGCTTAGGGGACAGGGGGCTTTACGAGCAGTACTTC.

This clonotype was observed a few times. In DNA form, the CDR3 reads TGTGCCAGCACCGATCATAGCAATCAGCCCCAGCATTTT. This sequence encodes CASTDHSNQPQHF. The chain joins TRBV12-3 or TRBV12-4 to TRBJ1-5; D is unclear. The V end lost 7 bases, the J end lost 0 bases, and 7 bases lay between the germline ends. The CDR3 consists of 13 residues.

Comment on this clonotype: This could be a read error, since a much larger clone is one nucleotide away. No conserved phenylalanine or tryptophan is present at the end of the CDR3, so a read error is the likely explanation. The chain recombines TRBV2 with TRBJ1-5; D gene uncertain. There are 12 residues in the CDR3. Germline V gene lookup returns CDR1 SNHLY and CDR2 FYNNEI. The V and J ends lost 4 bases and 6 bases respectively, with 7 bases between them. The CDR3 loop is CASSVSLQPQHL. The DNA for the CDR3 is TGTGCCAGCAGTGTAAGTCTTCAGCCCCAGCATCTT.

This clonotype was recorded a few times. J is TRBJ2-7 and V is TRBV5-1; 7 nucleotides align to TRBD2. Trimming removed 7 bases from V and 0 bases from J; junction bases left unmatched: 7. The CDR3 is 14 residues long. CDR1 and CDR2 from the germline V gene are SGHRS and YFSETQ. CDR3 DNA sequence: TGCGCCAGCCGAGGTAGCGGGTTCTCCTACGAGCAGTACTTC. Translation: CASRGSGFSYEQYF.

This clonotype turned up a few times. This chain connects TRBV12-3 or TRBV12-4 to TRBJ1-6; D remains unclear. V was trimmed by 2 bases and J by 9 bases, leaving 8 bases between them. The CDR3 sequence is 13 residues long. CDR3 bases: TGTGCCAGCAGTTTAAACCGCGGTTCACCCCTCCACTTT. It yields the protein CASSLNRGSPLHF.

The chain couples TRBV27 to TRBJ2-7; possibly TRBD1 for D (5 bases). The V and J ends lost 2 bases and 4 bases respectively, with 15 bases between them. CDR1 is MNHEY and CDR2 is SMNVEV in the germline V gene (reference sequence). The CDR3 has 15 amino acids. Here the CDR3 reads CASSLRGQGYYEQYF. DNA for the CDR3: TGTGCCAGCAGTTTAAGGGGTCAGGGATATTACGAGCAGTACTTC.

V usage is TRBV30 and J usage is TRBJ2-7; TRBD2 agrees at 13 bases. J gave up 3 bases and V 0 bases, and 5 bases lay outside the gene matches. The CDR3 loop spans 16 amino acids. Germline V gene sequence: CDR1 GTSNPN, CDR2 SVGIG (reference sequence). CDR3 loop: CAWSVQRTSGSYEQYF. The CDR3 DNA is TGTGCCTGGAGTGTACAGCGGACTAGCGGGAGCTACGAGCAGTACTTC.